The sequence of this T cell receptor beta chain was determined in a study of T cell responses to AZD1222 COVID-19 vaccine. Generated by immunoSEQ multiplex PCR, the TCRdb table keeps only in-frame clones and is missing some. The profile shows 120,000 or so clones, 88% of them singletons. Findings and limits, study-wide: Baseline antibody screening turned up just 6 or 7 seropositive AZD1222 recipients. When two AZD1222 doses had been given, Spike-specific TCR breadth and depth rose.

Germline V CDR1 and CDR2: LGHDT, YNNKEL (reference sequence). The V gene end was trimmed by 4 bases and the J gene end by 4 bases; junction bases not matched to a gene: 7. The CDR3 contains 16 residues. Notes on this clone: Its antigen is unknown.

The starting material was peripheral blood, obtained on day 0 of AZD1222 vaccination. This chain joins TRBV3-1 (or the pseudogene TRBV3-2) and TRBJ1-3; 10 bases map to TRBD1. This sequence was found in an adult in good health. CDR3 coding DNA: TGTGCCAGCAGCCCCGAGACAGGGGGCAGGGGAAACACCATATATTTT. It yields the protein CASSPETGGRGNTIYF.